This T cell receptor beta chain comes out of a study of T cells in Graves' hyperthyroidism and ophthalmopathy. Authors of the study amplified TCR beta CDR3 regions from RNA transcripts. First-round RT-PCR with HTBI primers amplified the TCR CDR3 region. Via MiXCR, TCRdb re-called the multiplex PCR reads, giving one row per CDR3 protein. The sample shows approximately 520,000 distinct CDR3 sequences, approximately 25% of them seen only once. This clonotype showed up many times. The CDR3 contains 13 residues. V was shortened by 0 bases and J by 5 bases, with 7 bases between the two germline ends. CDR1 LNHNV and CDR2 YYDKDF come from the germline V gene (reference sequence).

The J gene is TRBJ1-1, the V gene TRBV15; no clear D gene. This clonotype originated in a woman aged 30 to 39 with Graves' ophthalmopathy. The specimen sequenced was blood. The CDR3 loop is CATSRDDGTEAFF. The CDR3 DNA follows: TGTGCCACCAGCAGAGATGATGGTACTGAAGCTTTCTTT.